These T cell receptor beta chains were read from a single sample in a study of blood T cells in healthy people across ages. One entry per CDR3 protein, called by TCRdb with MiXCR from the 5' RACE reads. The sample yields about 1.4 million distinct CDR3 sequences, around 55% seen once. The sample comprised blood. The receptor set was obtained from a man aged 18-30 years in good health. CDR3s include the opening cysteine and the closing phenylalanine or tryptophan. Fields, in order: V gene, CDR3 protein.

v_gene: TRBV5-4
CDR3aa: CASHEGDTDTQYF

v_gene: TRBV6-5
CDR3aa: CASSYLGGADIQYF

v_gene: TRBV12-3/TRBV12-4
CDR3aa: CASRGGPDSPLHF

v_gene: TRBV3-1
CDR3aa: CASSQAPAGSSTDTQYF

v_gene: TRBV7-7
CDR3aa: CASSVSLNEKLFF

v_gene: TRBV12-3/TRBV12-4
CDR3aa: CASSGRADVYNEQFF

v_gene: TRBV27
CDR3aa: CASTKGGQGEGYTF

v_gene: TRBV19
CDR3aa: CASRIGLAKSGELFF

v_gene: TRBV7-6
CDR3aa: CASSPSTGPNTEAFF

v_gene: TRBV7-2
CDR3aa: CASSNDRDNSPLHF

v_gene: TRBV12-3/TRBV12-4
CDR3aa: CASSFNTATNNEQFF

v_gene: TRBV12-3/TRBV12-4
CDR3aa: CASRTSTGANQPQHF

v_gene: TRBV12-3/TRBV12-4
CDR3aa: CASSLAQAYEQYF

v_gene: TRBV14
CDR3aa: CASSQGPGVGGPSYEQYF

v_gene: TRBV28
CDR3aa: CASSSPGGESTQPQHF

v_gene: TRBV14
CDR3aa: CASSQGGNKQFF

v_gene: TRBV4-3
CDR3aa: CASSQDSGLGQPQHF

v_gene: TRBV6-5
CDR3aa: CASSKLSGYTGELFF